The clone carrying this T cell receptor (beta chain) appeared a few times. The data originate from a study of blood T cell repertoires in COVID-19. The J segment lost 7 bases and the V segment lost 5 bases, leaving 9 bases of the junction unmatched. This CDR3 is 14 amino acids long. Germline CDR1 and CDR2: LNHDA and SQIVND (reference sequence). The repertoire was sequenced with immunoSEQ multiplex PCR; TCRdb's copy has only in-frame clones and lacks some. The sample includes over 140,000 clones, 77% of them seen just once. Specimen: peripheral blood. The chain is built from TRBV19 and TRBJ1-2; 8 bases align to TRBD1. The sequence was obtained from a woman in her forties or fifties with active or convalescent COVID-19. In DNA, the CDR3 is TGTGCCAGTAGTCCGCCGGGACAGGAGGGTGGCTACACCTTC. Its translation is CASSPPGQEGGYTF.